These 30 T cell receptor beta chains were all obtained from the same sample, sequenced in a study of shared clonotypes between healthy human individuals. TCRdb's copy holds only in-frame clones and misses some; the assay was immunoSEQ multiplex PCR. The sample comprises 2,100,000 or so clones, approximately 96% of which are singletons, and around 0.13% rests with the top ten. Sequencing was carried out using naive CD4+ T cells sorted from blood. The subset is: CD45RA+ positively selected. These receptors all come from a man between 18 and 29 years old in good health.

Regarding this clone: The same CDR3 is also encoded by other DNA sequences in this sample. The J gene is TRBJ2-2, the V gene TRBV18; D unresolved. CDR3 size: 13 residues. The germline gives CDR1 KGHSH, CDR2 LQKENI. V was trimmed by 3 bases and J by 4 bases, leaving 6 bases between them. The CDR3 DNA follows: TGTGCCAGCTCACCGTCCGGCACCGGGGAGCTGTTTTTT. The encoded protein is CASSPSGTGELFF.

The genes are TRBV27 and TRBJ2-1, with 10 nucleotides matching TRBD2. Germline loops: CDR1 MNHEY, CDR2 SMNVEV (reference sequence). The CDR3 spans 17 residues. V trimming: 6 bases; J trimming: 0 bases; junction bases outside the gene matches: 8. The CDR3 reads CASREESGGASYNEQFF. Here the CDR3 DNA reads TGTGCCAGCAGGGAGGAGAGCGGGGGGGCCTCCTACAATGAGCAGTTCTTC.

This clone was observed a single time. The chain joins TRBV10-3 to TRBJ1-5; D gene unclear. V shed 0 bases and J shed 0 bases, with 6 bases lying between them. CDR1 is ENHRY, CDR2 SYGVKD, per germline. The CDR3 loop spans 15 amino acids. The CDR3 loop is CAISESDNSNQPQHF. Written as DNA, the CDR3 is TGTGCCATCAGTGAGTCGGATAATAGCAATCAGCCCCAGCATTTT.

This clone has just one count. The chain couples TRBV28 to TRBJ1-5; D call uncertain. The V gene lost 5 bases and the J gene lost 3 bases, with 14 bases spanning the gap. Germline V gene data show CDR1 as MDHEN and CDR2 as SYDVKM. The CDR3 runs to 15 residues. The CDR3 reads CASSREGSFNQPQHF. CDR3 DNA sequence: TGTGCCAGCAGTCGCGAAGGGAGTTTCAATCAGCCCCAGCATTTT.

The chain recombines TRBV6-5 with TRBJ2-2, with 11 bases aligning to TRBD2. V gave up 6 bases and J gave up 6 bases; unmatched junction bases: 6. CDR1 is MNHEY, CDR2 SVGAGI, per germline. The CDR3 extends over 15 amino acids. The CDR3 protein is CASSRGTSGAGELFF. The CDR3 DNA follows: TGTGCCAGCAGCCGAGGGACTAGCGGCGCCGGGGAGCTGTTTTTT.

This sequence joins TRBV28 and TRBJ1-2; 11 positions match TRBD1. Germline CDR1 and CDR2: MDHEN and SYDVKM. Trimming cost V 6 bases and J 4 bases; bases outside gene matches: 16. The CDR3 covers 18 residues. The CDR3 nucleotides read TGTGCCAGCAGCGCCTTTTTGGACAGGGGGCATGGGTTCTATGGCTACACCTTC. It yields the protein CASSAFLDRGHGFYGYTF.

Comments on this clone: Other DNA sequences in the same sample also yield this CDR3. V and J are TRBV6-5 and TRBJ1-5; D gene unclear. The CDR3 runs 13 residues. The germline CDR1 and CDR2 sequences are MNHEY and SVGAGI. Trimming cost V 5 bases and J 0 bases, with 5 bases left between them. The CDR3 bases are TGTGCCAGCAGTCAGTATAGCAATCAGCCCCAGCATTTT. Amino acids: CASSQYSNQPQHF.

The CDR3 protein is CAWGVNSPLHF. CDR3 coding DNA: TGTGCCTGGGGAGTGAATTCACCCCTCCACTTT. J is TRBJ1-6 and V is TRBV30, with D uncertain. The V and J ends lost 5 bases and 7 bases respectively, with 6 bases between them. The CDR3 loop spans 11 amino acids. Germline values: CDR1 GTSNPN, CDR2 SVGIG (reference sequence).

About this clone itself: Other DNA sequences in this specimen translate into the identical CDR3. V is TRBV9 and J is TRBJ1-5; 10 nucleotides agree with TRBD1. Germline V gives CDR1 SGDLS, CDR2 YYNGEE. This CDR3 spans 16 amino acids. V dropped 2 bases and J dropped 1; count of bases not matched to a gene: 3. This chain's CDR3 is CASSVGQGGSNQPQHF. The DNA for the CDR3 is TGTGCCAGCAGCGTTGGACAGGGGGGCAGCAATCAGCCCCAGCATTTT.

DNA of the CDR3: TGCGCCAGCAGTAGAGGGGAGGTAGGTCAGCCCCAGCATTTT. Amino acids: CASSRGEVGQPQHF. The chain carries TRBV5-1 and TRBJ1-5; D may be TRBD1 (5 bases). CDR1 SGHRS and CDR2 YFSETQ come from the germline V gene. V was clipped by 5 bases and J by 6 bases, with 15 bases between them. The CDR3 extends over 14 amino acids.

The chain combines TRBV5-6 with TRBJ2-7, with TRBD1 matching over 7 bases. The CDR3 contains 17 residues. V lost 0 bases, J lost 1 base, and 10 bases stayed unmatched. Germline V gene sequence: CDR1 SGHDT, CDR2 YYEEEE. This CDR3 reads CASSLGSFPDRSYEQYF. The CDR3 DNA is TGTGCCAGCAGCTTGGGTTCCTTTCCGGACAGGTCCTACGAGCAGTACTTC.

The chain couples TRBV28 to TRBJ2-7, with D possibly TRBD1 on 6 matching bases. From germline, CDR1 is MDHEN and CDR2 SYDVKM. This CDR3 comprises 13 residues. Trimming shortened V by 7 bases and J by 6 bases, and 16 bases separated the two germline ends. The CDR3 bases are TGTGCCAGCACCTTGACGACAGGTTTCGAGCAGTACTTC. It encodes CASTLTTGFEQYF.

CDR3 sequence: CASSLSSLARVNTEAFF. As DNA, the CDR3 is TGTGCCAGCAGTTTATCGTCCCTGGCCAGAGTGAACACTGAAGCTTTCTTT. This chain joins TRBV27 and TRBJ1-1; unclear D gene. V lost 0 bases to trimming and J lost 0 bases, with 14 bases between them. This CDR3 has 17 amino acids. Germline V lookup: CDR1 MNHEY, CDR2 SMNVEV (reference sequence).

With respect to this clone: A single base separates this from a much larger clone, so it may be a read error. The chain carries TRBV11-1 and TRBJ2-3; D is unresolved. V dropped 3 bases and J dropped 0 bases, with 1 base sitting between them. Looked up from germline, CDR1 is SGHAT and CDR2 is FQDESV (reference sequence). The CDR3 is 12 amino acids. For the CDR3, the DNA is TGTGCCAGCAGCTTTAGCACAGATACGCAGTATTTT. Protein sequence: CASSFSTDTQYF.

As DNA, the CDR3 is TGTGCCGTGGACGGGACAGGGAATACGGTGCGAAATCAGCCCCAGCATTTT. Its protein product is CAVDGTGNTVRNQPQHF. The chain is built from TRBV7-9 and TRBJ1-5; 9 positions agree with TRBD1. With V trimmed by 11 bases and J by 4 bases, 18 bases remained unmatched. Germline V gene sequence: CDR1 SEHNR, CDR2 FQNEAQ (reference sequence). The CDR3 totals 17 residues.

The DNA of the CDR3 is TGCGCCAGCCATGATCAGAGGGGGGCCCCCACAGATACGCAGTATTTT. Amino acids: CASHDQRGAPTDTQYF. The chain combines TRBV10-1 with TRBJ2-3; the D gene could be TRBD1 or TRBD2 (6 bases each). The germline V gene has CDR1 WNHNN and CDR2 SYGVQD (reference sequence). V was cut by 8 bases and J by 2 bases, with 20 bases left in between. There are 16 residues in the CDR3.

This chain uses TRBV19 with TRBJ1-4; D not resolved. Germline assignment: CDR1 LNHDA and CDR2 SQIVND (reference sequence). The CDR3 is 12 amino acids. Trimming took off 9 bases at V and 0 bases at J, with 5 bases between the two ends. Written as DNA, the CDR3 is TGTGCCAGCCAAGCAACTAATGAAAAACTGTTTTTT. This encodes CASQATNEKLFF.

The chain is built from TRBV7-6 and TRBJ2-2, with unresolved D. V was shortened by 0 bases and J by 4 bases, with 9 bases between the two germline ends. This CDR3 comprises 15 residues. Germline CDR1 SGHVS, CDR2 FNYEAQ. The chain's CDR3 is CASSLAPTVTGELFF. The CDR3, as DNA: TGTGCCAGCAGCTTAGCCCCAACAGTCACCGGGGAGCTGTTTTTT.

V and J are TRBV11-1 and TRBJ1-2; D unclear. Germline V gene data show CDR1 as SGHAT and CDR2 as FQDESV (reference sequence). Deletions cut 5 bases from V and 0 bases from J, with 16 bases between. CDR3 length equals 16 residues. The CDR3 bases are TGTGCCAGCAGCGCTAGTGTTCGGGGAGCTAACTATGGCTACACCTTC. Translating gives CASSASVRGANYGYTF.

For this clone: The junction shows a germline mismatch at one end, possibly a read error. V and J are TRBV2 and TRBJ2-3; D unclear. Germline V gene data show CDR1 as SNHLY and CDR2 as FYNNEI. CDR3 length: 13 residues. The CDR3 DNA reads TGTGCCAGCGGTGAGGAGTTCACAGATACGCAGTATTTT. Translated, it gives CASGEEFTDTQYF.

The chain combines TRBV10-2 with TRBJ2-7, with a possible D match to TRBD2 (5 bases). CDR1 WSHSY and CDR2 SAAADI come from the germline V gene. V was pared by 8 bases and J by 4 bases, with 6 bases between. The CDR3 covers 10 residues. Written as DNA, the CDR3 is TGCGCCAGCGGGAGTTACGAGCAGTACTTC. Translated: CASGSYEQYF.

This clone was seen once. This chain connects TRBV5-1 to TRBJ1-6, with D unclear. Trimming cost V 4 bases and J 3 bases, with 20 bases left between them. Germline-derived CDR1 and CDR2 are SGHRS and YFSETQ. The CDR3 spans 18 residues. CDR3 nucleotides: TGCGCCAGCAGCGTAAATGGTCTACTTCGGGACTATAATTCACCCCTCCACTTT. This translates into CASSVNGLLRDYNSPLHF. Drawing the rest from reference TRBV5-1 and TRBJ1-6, the complete variable domain is KAGVTQTPRYLIKTRGQQVTLSCSPISGHRSVSWYQQTPGQGLQFLFEYFSETQRNKGNFPGRFSGRQFSNSRSEMNVSTLELGDSALYLCASSVNGLLRDYNSPLHFGNGTRLTVT.

This sequence joins TRBV5-4 and TRBJ2-7; the D gene is possibly TRBD2 (5 bases). Germline V CDR1 and CDR2: SGHNT, YYREEE (reference sequence). This CDR3 is built from 14 residues. V lost 4 bases to trimming and J lost 3 bases, with 14 bases between them. The CDR3, as DNA: TGTGCCAGCAGCCCGGCGGCGGGTGGCTACGAGCAGTACTTC. It encodes CASSPAAGGYEQYF.

This CDR3 reads CASSLKGFDYGYTF. The CDR3 DNA follows: TGCGCCAGCAGCTTGAAGGGATTCGACTATGGCTACACCTTC. The rearrangement links TRBV5-1 to TRBJ1-2; D ambiguous. The CDR3 contains 14 residues. V gave up 1 base and J gave up 3 bases, with 10 bases separating them. Germline V lookup: CDR1 SGHRS, CDR2 YFSETQ.

This chain joins TRBV18 and TRBJ2-7, with TRBD1 identical over 7 bases. V gave up 5 bases and J gave up 2 bases; unmatched junction bases: 9. The CDR3 spans 15 residues. Germline CDR1 reads KGHSH; CDR2 reads LQKENI. CDR3 nucleotide sequence: TGTGCCAGCTCAAACGGACAGGAAAAGGCCTACGAGCAGTACTTC. Translating gives CASSNGQEKAYEQYF.

This chain links TRBV29-1 with TRBJ2-7; the match to TRBD2 covers 7 bases. The CDR3 is made up of 12 amino acids. Losses at the gene ends were 7 bases for V and 4 bases for J; bases not matched to a gene: 7. Germline V gene data show CDR1 as SQVTM and CDR2 as ANQGSEA. The CDR3 sequence: CSGSVAGYEQYF. The CDR3 DNA reads TGCAGCGGGTCGGTAGCGGGTTACGAGCAGTACTTC.

This clone was picked up one time. V usage is TRBV5-1 and J usage is TRBJ1-4, with D unclear. This CDR3 region has 13 residues. Trimming pared 4 bases from V and 5 bases from J, leaving 9 bases between. CDR1 is SGHRS and CDR2 is YFSETQ in the germline V gene. The CDR3 bases are TGCGCCAGCAGCGACGGAAACAATGAAAAACTGTTTTTT. This sequence encodes CASSDGNNEKLFF.

The J gene is TRBJ2-3, the V gene TRBV18; TRBD2 might be the D (5 bases). Germline-derived CDR1 and CDR2 are KGHSH and LQKENI. This CDR3 comprises 12 residues. The ends were cut back, 3 bases at V and 7 bases at J, with 8 bases in the middle. The CDR3 nucleotides read TGTGCCAGCTCACCCGGGGATCATACGCAGTATTTT. Protein product: CASSPGDHTQYF.

The chain has TRBV30 and TRBJ1-2; 9 nucleotides align to TRBD1. This CDR3 is built from 14 residues. Germline loops: CDR1 GTSNPN, CDR2 SVGIG (reference sequence). V lost 3 bases to trimming and J lost 4 bases; unmatched junction nucleotides: 6. The DNA for the CDR3 is TGTGCCTGGAGCCTCTCGGGACAGGGCTATGGCTACACCTTC. As protein: CAWSLSGQGYGYTF.

The rearrangement joins TRBV28 to TRBJ1-1; no clear D gene. Trimming removed 8 bases from V and 4 bases from J, with 14 bases in between. From germline, CDR1 is MDHEN and CDR2 SYDVKM. The CDR3 totals 13 residues. CDR3: CASGQIIGTEAFF. The CDR3, as DNA: TGTGCCAGCGGCCAAATCATTGGCACTGAAGCTTTCTTT.